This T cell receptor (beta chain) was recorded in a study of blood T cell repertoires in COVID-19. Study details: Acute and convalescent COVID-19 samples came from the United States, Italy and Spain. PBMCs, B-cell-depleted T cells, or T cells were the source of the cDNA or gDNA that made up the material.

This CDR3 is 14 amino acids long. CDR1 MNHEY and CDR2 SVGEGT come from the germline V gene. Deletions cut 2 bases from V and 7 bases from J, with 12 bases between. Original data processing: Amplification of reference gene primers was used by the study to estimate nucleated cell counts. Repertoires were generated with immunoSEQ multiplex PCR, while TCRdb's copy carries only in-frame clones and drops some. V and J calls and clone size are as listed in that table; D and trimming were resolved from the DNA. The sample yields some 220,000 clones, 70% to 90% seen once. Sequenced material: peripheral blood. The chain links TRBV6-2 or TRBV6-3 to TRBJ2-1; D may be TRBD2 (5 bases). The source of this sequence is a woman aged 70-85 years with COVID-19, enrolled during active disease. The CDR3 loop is CASSYTRGGNEQFF. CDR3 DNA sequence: TGTGCCAGCAGTTACACCCGTGGCGGGAATGAGCAGTTCTTC.